The present TCR beta chain was sequenced within a study of post-analysis software for immune sequencing data. Across the whole study: The cohort encompassed relapsing-remitting, secondary progressive and progressive-relapsing multiple sclerosis disease courses. Study observations and caveats: F-measure co-clustering was strong for batch-matched samples. Patients had higher frequencies than controls of about 5 TRBV segments, including TRBV5-6, TRBV5-1 and TRBV20-1.

This clonotype was detected only a few times. Its matching antigen is unknown. V lost 6 bases and J 8 bases, leaving 16 bases between the germline ends. The CDR3 extends over 14 amino acids. Every TCR beta cDNA library bore unique molecular identifiers. A single record per CDR3 protein comes from TCRdb applying MiXCR to the PCR reads. The sample consists of about 540,000 distinct CDR3 sequences, around 36% of them appearing once. The sample taken for sequencing was blood. The chain is built from TRBV12-3 or TRBV12-4 and TRBJ1-4; possible D gene TRBD1, 5 bases. The sequence came from a girl aged 2 to 17 with multiple sclerosis. The CDR3 region is CASRGTGDSEKLFF. CDR3 sequence (DNA): TGTGCCAGCAGAGGCACGGGGGACTCCGAAAAACTGTTTTTT.